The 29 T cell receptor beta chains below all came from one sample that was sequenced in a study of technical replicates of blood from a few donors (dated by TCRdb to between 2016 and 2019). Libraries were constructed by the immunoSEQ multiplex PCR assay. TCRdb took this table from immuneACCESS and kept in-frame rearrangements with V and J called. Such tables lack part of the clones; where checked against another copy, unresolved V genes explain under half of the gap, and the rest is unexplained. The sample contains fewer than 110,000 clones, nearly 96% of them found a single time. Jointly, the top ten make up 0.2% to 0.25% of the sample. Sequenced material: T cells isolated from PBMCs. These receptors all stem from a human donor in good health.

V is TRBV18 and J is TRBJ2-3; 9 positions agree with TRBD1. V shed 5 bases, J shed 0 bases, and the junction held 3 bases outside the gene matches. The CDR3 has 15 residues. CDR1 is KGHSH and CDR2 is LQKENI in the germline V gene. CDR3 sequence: CASSSTGGSTDTQYF. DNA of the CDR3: TGTGCCAGCTCATCCACAGGGGGCAGCACAGATACGCAGTATTTT.

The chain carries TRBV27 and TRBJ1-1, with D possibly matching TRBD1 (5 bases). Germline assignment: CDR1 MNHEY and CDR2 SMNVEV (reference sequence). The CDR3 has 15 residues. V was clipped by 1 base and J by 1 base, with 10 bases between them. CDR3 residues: CASSLYGGGNTEAFF. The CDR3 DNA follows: TGTGCCAGCAGTTTATATGGGGGAGGGAACACTGAAGCTTTCTTT.

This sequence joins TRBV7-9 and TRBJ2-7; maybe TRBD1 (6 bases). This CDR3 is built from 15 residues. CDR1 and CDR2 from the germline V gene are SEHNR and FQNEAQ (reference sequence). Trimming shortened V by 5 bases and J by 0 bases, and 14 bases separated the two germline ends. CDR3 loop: CASSPGTRASYEQYF. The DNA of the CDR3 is TGTGCCAGCAGCCCCGGGACAAGAGCCTCCTACGAGCAGTACTTC.

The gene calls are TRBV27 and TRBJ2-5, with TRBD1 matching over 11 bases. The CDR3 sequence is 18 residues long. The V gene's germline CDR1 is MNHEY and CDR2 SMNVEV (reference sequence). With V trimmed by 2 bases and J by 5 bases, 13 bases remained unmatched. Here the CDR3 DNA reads TGTGCCAGCAGTTTAAGGACAGGGGGCGGGGGACGACCTGAGACCCAGTACTTC. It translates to CASSLRTGGGGRPETQYF.

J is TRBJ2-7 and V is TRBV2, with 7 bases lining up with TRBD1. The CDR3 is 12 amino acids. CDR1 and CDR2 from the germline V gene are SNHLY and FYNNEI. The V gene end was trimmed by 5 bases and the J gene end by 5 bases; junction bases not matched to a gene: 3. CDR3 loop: CASSYDRDEQYF. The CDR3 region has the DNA TGTGCCAGCAGTTACGACAGGGACGAGCAGTACTTC.

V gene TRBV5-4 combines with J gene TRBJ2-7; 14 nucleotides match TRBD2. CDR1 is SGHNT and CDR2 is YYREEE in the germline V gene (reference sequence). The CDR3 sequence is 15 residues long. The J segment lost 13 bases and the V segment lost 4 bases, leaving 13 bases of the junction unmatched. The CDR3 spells CASSLGGLAGAALYF. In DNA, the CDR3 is TGTGCCAGCAGCCTTGGGGGACTAGCGGGGGCCGCCCTTTACTTC.

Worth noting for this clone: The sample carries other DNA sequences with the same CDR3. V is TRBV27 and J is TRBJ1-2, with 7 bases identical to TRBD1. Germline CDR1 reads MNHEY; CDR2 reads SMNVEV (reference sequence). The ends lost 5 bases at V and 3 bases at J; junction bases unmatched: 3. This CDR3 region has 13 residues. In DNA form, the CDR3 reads TGTGCCAGCAGTCCACAGGGGCACTATGGCTACACCTTC. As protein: CASSPQGHYGYTF.

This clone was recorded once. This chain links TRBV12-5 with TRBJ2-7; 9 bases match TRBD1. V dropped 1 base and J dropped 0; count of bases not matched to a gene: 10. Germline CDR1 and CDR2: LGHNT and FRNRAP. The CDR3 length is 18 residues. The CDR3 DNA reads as TGTGCTAGTGGTTTGGCCTACACCGGGACAGGGAGCTCCTACGAGCAGTACTTC. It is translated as CASGLAYTGTGSSYEQYF.

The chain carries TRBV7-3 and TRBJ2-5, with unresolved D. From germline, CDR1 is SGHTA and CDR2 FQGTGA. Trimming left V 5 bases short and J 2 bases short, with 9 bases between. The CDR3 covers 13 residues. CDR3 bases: TGTGCCAGCAGCCCGGTCCCACAAGAGACCCAGTACTTC. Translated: CASSPVPQETQYF.

This CDR3 reads CASSRSTDTQYF. CDR3 nucleotides: TGTGCCAGCAGCCGGAGCACAGATACGCAGTATTTT. The J gene is TRBJ2-3, the V gene TRBV7-8; no reliable D call. The CDR3 is 12 residues long. CDR1 and CDR2 (germline): SGHVS, FQNEAQ. V shed 5 bases and J shed 0 bases, with 3 bases lying between them.

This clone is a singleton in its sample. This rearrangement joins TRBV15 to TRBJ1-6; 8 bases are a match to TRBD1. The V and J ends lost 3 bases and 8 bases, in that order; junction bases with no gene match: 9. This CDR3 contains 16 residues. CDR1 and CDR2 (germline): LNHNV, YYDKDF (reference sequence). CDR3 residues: CATSSATGGVDSPLHF. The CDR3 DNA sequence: TGTGCCACCAGCAGCGCCACAGGGGGAGTAGATTCACCCCTCCACTTT.

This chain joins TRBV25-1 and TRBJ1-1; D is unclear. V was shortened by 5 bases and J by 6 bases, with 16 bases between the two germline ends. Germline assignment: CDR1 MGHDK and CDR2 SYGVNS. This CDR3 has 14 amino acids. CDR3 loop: CASSPRPSGAEAFF. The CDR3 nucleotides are TGTGCCAGCAGTCCGCGACCTTCGGGTGCTGAAGCTTTCTTT.

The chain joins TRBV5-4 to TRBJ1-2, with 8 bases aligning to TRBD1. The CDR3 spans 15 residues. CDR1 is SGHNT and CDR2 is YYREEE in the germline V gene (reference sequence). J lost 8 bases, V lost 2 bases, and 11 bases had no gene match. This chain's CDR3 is CASSLPGQGGEGYTF. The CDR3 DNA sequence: TGTGCCAGCAGCTTACCAGGACAGGGTGGGGAAGGCTACACCTTC.

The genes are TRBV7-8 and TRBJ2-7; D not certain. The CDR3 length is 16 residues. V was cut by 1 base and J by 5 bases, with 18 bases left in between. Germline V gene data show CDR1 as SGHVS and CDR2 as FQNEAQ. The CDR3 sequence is CASSLVISQADHEQYF. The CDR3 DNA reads TGTGCCAGCAGCTTAGTGATCAGTCAGGCCGATCACGAGCAGTACTTC.

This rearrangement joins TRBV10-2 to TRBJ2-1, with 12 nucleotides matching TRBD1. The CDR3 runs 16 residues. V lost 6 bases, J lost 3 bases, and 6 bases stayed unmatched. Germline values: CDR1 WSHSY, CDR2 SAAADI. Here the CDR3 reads CASRGDRGPFYNEQFF. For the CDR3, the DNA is TGCGCCAGCAGAGGGGACAGGGGGCCCTTCTACAATGAGCAGTTCTTC.

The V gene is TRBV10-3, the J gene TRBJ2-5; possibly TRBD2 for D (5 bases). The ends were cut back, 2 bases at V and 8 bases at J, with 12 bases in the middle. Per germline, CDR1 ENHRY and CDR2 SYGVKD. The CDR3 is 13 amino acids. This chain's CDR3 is CAISEEGGATQYF. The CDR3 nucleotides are TGTGCCATCAGTGAGGAGGGTGGAGCAACCCAGTACTTC.

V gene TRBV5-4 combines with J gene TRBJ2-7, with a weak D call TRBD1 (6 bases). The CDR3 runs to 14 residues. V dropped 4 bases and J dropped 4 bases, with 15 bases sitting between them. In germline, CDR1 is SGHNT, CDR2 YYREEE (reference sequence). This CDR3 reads CASSETGKGYEQYF. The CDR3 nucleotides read TGTGCCAGCAGCGAAACAGGGAAGGGATACGAGCAGTACTTC. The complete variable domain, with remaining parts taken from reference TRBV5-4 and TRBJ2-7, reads ETGVTQSPTHLIKTRGQQVTLRCSSQSGHNTVSWYQQALGQGPQFIFQYYREEENGRGNFPPRFSGLQFPNYSSELNVNALELDDSALYLCASSETGKGYEQYFGPGTRLTVT.

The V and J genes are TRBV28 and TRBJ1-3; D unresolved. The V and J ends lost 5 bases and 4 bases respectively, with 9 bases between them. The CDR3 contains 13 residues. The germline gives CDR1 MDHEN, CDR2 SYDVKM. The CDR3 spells CASSRVSGNTIYF. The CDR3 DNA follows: TGTGCCAGCAGTCGGGTATCCGGAAACACCATATATTTT.

DNA for the CDR3: TGTGCCAGCAGTGAAGACTGGAACACTGAAGCTTTCTTT. This gives the protein CASSEDWNTEAFF. This chain uses TRBV6-4 with TRBJ1-1; D is ambiguous. CDR3 size: 13 residues. Germline loops: CDR1 MRHNA, CDR2 SNTAGT. Between the trimmed V and J ends, which lost 3 bases and 1 base, there was a span of 6 bases.

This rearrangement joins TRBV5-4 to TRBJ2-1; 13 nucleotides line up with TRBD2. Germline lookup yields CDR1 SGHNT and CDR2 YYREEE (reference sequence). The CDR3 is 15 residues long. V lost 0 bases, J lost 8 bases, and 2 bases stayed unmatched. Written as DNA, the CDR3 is TGTGCCAGCAGCTTGGGGACTAGCGGGAGTTATGAGCAGTTCTTC. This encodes CASSLGTSGSYEQFF.

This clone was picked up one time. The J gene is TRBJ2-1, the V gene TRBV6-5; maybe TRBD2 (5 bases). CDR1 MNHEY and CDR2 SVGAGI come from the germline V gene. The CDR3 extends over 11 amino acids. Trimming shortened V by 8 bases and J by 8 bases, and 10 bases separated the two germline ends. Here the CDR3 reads CASARGYEQFF. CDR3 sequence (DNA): TGTGCCAGCGCTCGAGGGTATGAGCAGTTCTTC.

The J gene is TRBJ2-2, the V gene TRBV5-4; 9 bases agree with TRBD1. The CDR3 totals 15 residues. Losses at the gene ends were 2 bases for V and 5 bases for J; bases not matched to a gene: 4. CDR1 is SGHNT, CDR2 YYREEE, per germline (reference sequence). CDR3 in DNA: TGTGCCAGCAGCTTACAGGGGGCAAGGACCGGGGAGCTGTTTTTT. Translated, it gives CASSLQGARTGELFF.

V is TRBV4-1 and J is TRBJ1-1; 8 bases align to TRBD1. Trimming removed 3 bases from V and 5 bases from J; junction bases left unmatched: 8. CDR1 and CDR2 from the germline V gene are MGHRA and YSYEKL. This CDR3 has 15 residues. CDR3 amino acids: CASSHAPGGRTEAFF. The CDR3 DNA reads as TGCGCCAGCAGCCACGCCCCAGGGGGCAGGACTGAAGCTTTCTTT.

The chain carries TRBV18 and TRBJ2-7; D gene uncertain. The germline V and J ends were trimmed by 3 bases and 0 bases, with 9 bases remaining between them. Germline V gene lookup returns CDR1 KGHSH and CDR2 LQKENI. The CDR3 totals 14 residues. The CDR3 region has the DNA TGTGCCAGCTCACCCCCGTCAGTCTCCTACGAGCAGTACTTC. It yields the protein CASSPPSVSYEQYF.

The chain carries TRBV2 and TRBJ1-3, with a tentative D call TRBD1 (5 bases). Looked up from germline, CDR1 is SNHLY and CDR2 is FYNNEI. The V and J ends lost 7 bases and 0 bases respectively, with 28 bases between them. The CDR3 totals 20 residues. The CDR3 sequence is CASTEIVVSWTPDSGNTIYF. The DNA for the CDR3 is TGTGCCAGCACCGAAATCGTCGTGAGTTGGACACCAGACTCTGGAAACACCATATATTTT.

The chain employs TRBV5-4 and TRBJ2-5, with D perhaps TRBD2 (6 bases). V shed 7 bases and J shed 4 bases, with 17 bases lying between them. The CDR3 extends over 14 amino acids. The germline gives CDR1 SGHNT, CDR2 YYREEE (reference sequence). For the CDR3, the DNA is TGTGCCAGCTCCCAGTCCGGCGGGACAGAGACCCAGTACTTC. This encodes CASSQSGGTETQYF.

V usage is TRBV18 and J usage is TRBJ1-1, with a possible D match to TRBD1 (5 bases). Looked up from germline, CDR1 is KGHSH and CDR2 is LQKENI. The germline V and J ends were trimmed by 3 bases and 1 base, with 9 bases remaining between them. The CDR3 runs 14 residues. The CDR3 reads CASSPLGENTEAFF. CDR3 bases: TGTGCCAGCTCACCGTTAGGGGAGAACACTGAAGCTTTCTTT.

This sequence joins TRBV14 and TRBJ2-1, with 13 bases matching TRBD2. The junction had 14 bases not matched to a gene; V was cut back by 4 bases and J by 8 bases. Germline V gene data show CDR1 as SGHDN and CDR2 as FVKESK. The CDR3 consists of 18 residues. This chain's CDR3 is CASSPLLAGGPTDDEQFF. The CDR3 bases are TGTGCCAGCAGCCCTTTACTAGCGGGAGGGCCTACAGACGATGAGCAGTTCTTC.

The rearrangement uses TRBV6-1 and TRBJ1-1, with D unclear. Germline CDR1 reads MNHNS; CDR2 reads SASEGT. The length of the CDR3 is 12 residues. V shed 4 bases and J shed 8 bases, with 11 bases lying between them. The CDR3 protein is CASSGLVREAFF. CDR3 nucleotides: TGTGCCAGCAGTGGCCTAGTAAGAGAAGCTTTCTTT.